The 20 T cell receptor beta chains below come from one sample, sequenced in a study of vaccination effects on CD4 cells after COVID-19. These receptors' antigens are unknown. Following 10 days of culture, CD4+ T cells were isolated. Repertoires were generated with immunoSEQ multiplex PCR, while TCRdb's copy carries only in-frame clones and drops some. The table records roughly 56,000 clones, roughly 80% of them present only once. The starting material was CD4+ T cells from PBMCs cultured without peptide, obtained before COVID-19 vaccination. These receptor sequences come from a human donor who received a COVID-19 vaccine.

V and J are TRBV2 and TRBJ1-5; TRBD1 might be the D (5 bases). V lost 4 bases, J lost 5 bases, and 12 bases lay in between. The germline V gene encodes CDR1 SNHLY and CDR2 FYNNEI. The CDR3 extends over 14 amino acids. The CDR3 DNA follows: TGTGCCAGCAGTGTTCAGGGAGCTGATCAGCCCCAGCATTTT. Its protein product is CASSVQGADQPQHF.

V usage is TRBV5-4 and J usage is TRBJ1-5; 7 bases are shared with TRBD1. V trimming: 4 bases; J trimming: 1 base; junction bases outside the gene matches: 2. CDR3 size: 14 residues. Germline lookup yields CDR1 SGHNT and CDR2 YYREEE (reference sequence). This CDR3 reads CASSRQGSNQPQHF. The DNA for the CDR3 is TGTGCCAGCAGCCGACAGGGAAGCAATCAGCCCCAGCATTTT.

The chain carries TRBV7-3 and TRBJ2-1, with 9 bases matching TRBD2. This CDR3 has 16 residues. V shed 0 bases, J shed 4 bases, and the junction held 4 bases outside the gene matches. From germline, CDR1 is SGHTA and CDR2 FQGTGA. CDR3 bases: TGTGCCAGCAGCTTAACGGGGACTAGCCTATACAATGAGCAGTTCTTC. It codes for CASSLTGTSLYNEQFF. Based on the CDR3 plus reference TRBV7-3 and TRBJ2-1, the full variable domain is GAGVSQTPSNKVTEKGKYVELRCDPISGHTALYWYRQSLGQGPEFLIYFQGTGAADDSGLPNDRFFAVRPEGSVSTLKIQRTERGDSAVYLCASSLTGTSLYNEQFFGPGTRLTVL.

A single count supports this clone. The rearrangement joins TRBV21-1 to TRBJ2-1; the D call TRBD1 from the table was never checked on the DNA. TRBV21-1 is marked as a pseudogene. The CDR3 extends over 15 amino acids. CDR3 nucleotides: TGTGCCAGCAGCCACCAACCTGGGGCAGACGATGAGCAGTTCTTC. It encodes CASSHQPGADDEQFF.

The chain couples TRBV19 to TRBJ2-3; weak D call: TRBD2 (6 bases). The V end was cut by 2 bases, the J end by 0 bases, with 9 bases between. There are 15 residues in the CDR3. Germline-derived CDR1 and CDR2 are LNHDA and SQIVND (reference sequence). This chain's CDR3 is CASSIRGSSTDTQYF. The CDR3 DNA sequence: TGTGCCAGTAGTATACGGGGGTCTAGCACAGATACGCAGTATTTT.

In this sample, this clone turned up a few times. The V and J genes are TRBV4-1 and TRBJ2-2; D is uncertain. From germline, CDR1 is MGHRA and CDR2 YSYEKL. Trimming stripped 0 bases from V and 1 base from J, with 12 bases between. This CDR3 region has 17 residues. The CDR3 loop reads CASSQDRATRNTGELFF. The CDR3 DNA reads TGCGCCAGCAGCCAAGATAGGGCGACCCGGAACACCGGGGAGCTGTTTTTT.

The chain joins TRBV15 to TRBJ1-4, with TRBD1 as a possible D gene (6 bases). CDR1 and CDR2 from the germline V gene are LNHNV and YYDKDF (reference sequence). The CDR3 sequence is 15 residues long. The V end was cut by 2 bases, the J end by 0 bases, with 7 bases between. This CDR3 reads CATSRRGATNEKLFF. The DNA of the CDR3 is TGTGCCACCAGCAGAAGGGGGGCAACTAATGAAAAACTGTTTTTT.

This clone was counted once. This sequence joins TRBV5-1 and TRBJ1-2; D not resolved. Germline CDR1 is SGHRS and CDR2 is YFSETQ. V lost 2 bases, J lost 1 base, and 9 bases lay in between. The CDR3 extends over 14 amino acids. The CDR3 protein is CASSLSFINYGYTF. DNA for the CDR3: TGCGCCAGCAGCTTATCATTTATTAACTATGGCTACACCTTC.

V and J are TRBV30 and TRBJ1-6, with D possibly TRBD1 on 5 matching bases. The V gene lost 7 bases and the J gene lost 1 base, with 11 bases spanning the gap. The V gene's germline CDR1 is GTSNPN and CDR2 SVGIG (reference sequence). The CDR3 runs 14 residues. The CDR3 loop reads CASQGGSYNSPLHF. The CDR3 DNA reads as TGTGCCTCCCAGGGAGGGTCCTATAATTCACCCCTCCACTTT.

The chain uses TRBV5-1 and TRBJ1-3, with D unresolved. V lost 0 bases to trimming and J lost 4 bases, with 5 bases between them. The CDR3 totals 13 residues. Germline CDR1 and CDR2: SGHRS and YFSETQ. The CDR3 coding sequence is TGCGCCAGCAGCTTGGACCTCGGAAACACCATATATTTT. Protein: CASSLDLGNTIYF.

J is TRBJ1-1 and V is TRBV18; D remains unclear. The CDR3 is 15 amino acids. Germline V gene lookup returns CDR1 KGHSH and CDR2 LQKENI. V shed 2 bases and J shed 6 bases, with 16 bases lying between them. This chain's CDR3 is CASSPTLGMRAEAFF. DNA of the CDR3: TGTGCCAGCTCACCAACACTAGGCATGCGGGCTGAAGCTTTCTTT.

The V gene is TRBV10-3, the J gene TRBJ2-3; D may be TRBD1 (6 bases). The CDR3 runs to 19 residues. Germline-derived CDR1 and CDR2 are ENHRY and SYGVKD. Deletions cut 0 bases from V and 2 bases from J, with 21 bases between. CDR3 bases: TGTGCCATCAGTGAGTCCTCAGCGGACAGAATTCAACACACAGATACGCAGTATTTT. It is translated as CAISESSADRIQHTDTQYF.

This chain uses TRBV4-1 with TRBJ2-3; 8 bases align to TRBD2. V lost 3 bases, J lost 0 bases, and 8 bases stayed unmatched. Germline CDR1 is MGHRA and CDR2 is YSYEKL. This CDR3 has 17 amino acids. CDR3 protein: CASSHAIAGISTDTQYF. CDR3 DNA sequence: TGCGCCAGCAGCCACGCCATAGCGGGGATAAGCACAGATACGCAGTATTTT.

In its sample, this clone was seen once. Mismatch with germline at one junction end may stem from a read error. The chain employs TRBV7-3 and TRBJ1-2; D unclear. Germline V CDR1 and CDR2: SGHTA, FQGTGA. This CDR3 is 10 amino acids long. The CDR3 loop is CASSCGEIPF. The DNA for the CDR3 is TGTGCCAGCAGTTGTGGGGAAATCCCCTTC.

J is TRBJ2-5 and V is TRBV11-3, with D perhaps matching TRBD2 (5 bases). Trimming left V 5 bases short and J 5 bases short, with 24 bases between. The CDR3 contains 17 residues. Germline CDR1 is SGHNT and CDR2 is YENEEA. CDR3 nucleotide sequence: TGTGCCAGCAGCCAGACGGGTTCTTCTCGGCCGGGGGAGACCCAGTACTTC. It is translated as CASSQTGSSRPGETQYF.

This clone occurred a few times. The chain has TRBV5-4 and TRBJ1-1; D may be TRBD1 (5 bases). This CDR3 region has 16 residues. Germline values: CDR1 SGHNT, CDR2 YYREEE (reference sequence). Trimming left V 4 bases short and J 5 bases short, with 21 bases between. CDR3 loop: CASSPVPGRGETEAFF. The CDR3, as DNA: TGTGCCAGCAGCCCAGTCCCGGGGCGGGGGGAAACTGAAGCTTTCTTT.

CDR3 residues: CASSQGQGATYEQYV. In DNA, the CDR3 is TGTGCCAGCAGCCAGGGACAGGGGGCTACCTACGAGCAGTACGTC. The chain recombines TRBV6-5 with TRBJ2-7; TRBD1 aligns across 12 bases. CDR3 length: 15 amino acids. Germline trimming cut 6 bases from V and 2 bases from J; bases unmatched to any gene: 5. Germline values: CDR1 MNHEY, CDR2 SVGAGI.

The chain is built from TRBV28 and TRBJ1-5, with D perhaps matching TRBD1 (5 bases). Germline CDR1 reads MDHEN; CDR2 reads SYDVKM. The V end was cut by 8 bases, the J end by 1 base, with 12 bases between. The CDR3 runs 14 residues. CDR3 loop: CASASGGSNQPQHF. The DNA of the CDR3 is TGTGCCAGCGCCTCTGGGGGAAGCAATCAGCCCCAGCATTTT.

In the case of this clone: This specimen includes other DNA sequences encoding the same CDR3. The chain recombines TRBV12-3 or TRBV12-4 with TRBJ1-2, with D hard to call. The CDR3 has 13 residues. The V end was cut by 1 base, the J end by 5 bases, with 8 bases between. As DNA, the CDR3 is TGTGCCAGCAGTTTAGACCGGAATTATGGCTACACCTTC. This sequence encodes CASSLDRNYGYTF.

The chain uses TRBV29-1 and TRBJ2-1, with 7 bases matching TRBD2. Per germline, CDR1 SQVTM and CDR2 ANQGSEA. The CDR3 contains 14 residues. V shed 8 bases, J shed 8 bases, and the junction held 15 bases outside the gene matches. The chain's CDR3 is CSTRGRGRIDEQFF. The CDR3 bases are TGCAGCACCCGGGGGAGGGGTAGGATTGATGAGCAGTTCTTC.